This entry describes one T cell receptor beta chain. The antigen remains unidentified. The record originates from a study of OX40 agonist ivuxolimab in advanced cancers. The overall study: Partial responses were seen in three patients, one with hepatocellular carcinoma and two with cutaneous melanoma. Findings and limits, study-wide: Some of the nonresponding patients also showed low levels of normalized T-cell clonal expansion.

Sequenced by immunoSEQ multiplex PCR; TCRdb stores in-frame clones only, minus some. The table lists tens of thousands of clones, 70% to 90% of them singletons, with approximately 0.6% in the top ten. The sequencing here drew on CD4+ or CD8+ T cells sorted from blood, taken in a trial of the OX40 agonist ivuxolimab. The receptor was derived from an adult with an advanced solid tumor such as melanoma, head and neck, liver or kidney cancer.

The CDR3 spells CASSQVTGIGIAFF. The CDR3 bases are TGTGCCAGCAGCCAAGTCACAGGGATAGGTATTGCTTTCTTT. The V and J genes are TRBV14 and TRBJ1-1; D is possibly TRBD1 (6 bases). V was clipped by 1 base and J by 11 bases, with 17 bases between them. CDR3 length: 14 amino acids. Germline-derived CDR1 and CDR2 are SGHDN and FVKESK.